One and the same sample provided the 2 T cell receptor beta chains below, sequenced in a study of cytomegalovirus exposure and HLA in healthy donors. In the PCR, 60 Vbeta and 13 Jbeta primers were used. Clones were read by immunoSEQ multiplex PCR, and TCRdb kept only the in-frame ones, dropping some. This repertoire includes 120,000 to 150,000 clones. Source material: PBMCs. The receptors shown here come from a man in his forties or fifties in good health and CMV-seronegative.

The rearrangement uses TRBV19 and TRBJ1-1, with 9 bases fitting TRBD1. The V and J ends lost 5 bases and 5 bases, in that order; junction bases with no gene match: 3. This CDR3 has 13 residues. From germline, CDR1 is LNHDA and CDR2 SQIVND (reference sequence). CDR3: CASSFGTGTEAFF. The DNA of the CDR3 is TGTGCCAGTAGTTTCGGGACAGGGACTGAAGCTTTCTTT.

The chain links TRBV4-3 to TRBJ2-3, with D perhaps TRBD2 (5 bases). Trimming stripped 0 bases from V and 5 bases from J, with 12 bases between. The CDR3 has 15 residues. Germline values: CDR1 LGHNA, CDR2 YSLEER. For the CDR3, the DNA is TGCGCCAGCAGCCAAGACCCCCCGGGGAAAGATACGCAGTATTTT. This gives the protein CASSQDPPGKDTQYF.